Listed below are T cell receptor beta chains from one sample, sequenced in a study of blood T cell repertoires in COVID-19. The table came from immunoSEQ multiplex PCR; TCRdb's copy has only in-frame clones and leaves some out. This sample yields about 310,000 clones, of which around 87% are seen a single time; 6.5% to 9.5% belongs to the top ten. Sequences were obtained from peripheral blood. The receptors here all came from a woman aged 45-60 years who had recovered from COVID-19. Each CDR3 is given with its conserved first and last residue. The D gene is left open where the match is weak. Size tells how often a clone was seen (once, few, many) or the class of an expanded clone, and some rows leave it out.

>TRBV4-3|TRBJ2-7|.|.|16
TGCGCCAGCAGCCAAGAGCCCCCCCCCAGCTCCTACGAGCAGTACTTC
CASSQEPPPSSYEQYF
>TRBV7-3|TRBJ1-1|once|.|13
TGTGCCAGCAGCTTCGCAGGGGAAACTGAAGCTTTCTTT
CASSFAGETEAFF
>TRBV28|TRBJ2-1|.|TRBD2|13
TGTGCCGCAGGACTAGGGGAGGTGAATGAGCAGTTCTTC
CAAGLGEVNEQFF
>TRBV5-6|TRBJ2-5|.|.|14
TGTGCCAGCAGCCCCCCGGGGGACTGGGAGACCCAGTACTTC
CASSPPGDWETQYF
>TRBV28|TRBJ1-1|.|.|13
TGTGCCAGCGAAACAAGCGAGAACACTGAAGCTTTCTTT
CASETSENTEAFF
>TRBV19|TRBJ2-7|.|.|14
TGTGCCAGTAAGAAGCTCCTGAGCTCCTACGAGCAGTACTTC
CASKKLLSSYEQYF
>TRBV7-2|TRBJ1-5|few|TRBD1|14
TGTGCCAGCAGCCGGGACAGTCGAAATCAGCCCCAGCATTTT
CASSRDSRNQPQHF
>TRBV11-2|TRBJ2-1|.|TRBD2|14
TGTGCCAGCCGAACTCTAGCGGGAGGCTATGAGCAGTTCTTC
CASRTLAGGYEQFF
>TRBV24-1|TRBJ2-1|.|.|14
TGTGCCACCAGTGATCGGGGGGCGCGGGATGAGCAGTTCTTC
CATSDRGARDEQFF
>TRBV7-6|TRBJ2-1|.|TRBD1|16
TGTGCCAGCAGCACCACACAGGGGGTCCCCTACAATGAGCAGTTCTTC
CASSTTQGVPYNEQFF
>TRBV28|TRBJ1-4|.|.|16
TGTGCCAGCAGTTTATATGGCGGCGCAACTAATGAAAAACTGTTTTTT
CASSLYGGATNEKLFF
>TRBV24-1|TRBJ2-7|.|TRBD2|15
TGTGCCACCAGTCGGGGGGACGTCGCGGGGTACGAGCAGTACTTC
CATSRGDVAGYEQYF
>TRBV30|TRBJ2-1|.|.|12
TGTGCCTGGGGTGCGGGGGGACAGAAGCAGTTCTTC
CAWGAGGQKQFF
>TRBV30|TRBJ2-2|.|.|14
TGTGCCTGGACGGGGACTTCTACGGCCGGGGAGCTGTTTTTT
CAWTGTSTAGELFF
>TRBV7-2|TRBJ2-1|.|.|12
TGTGCCAGCAGAGGAGGGTATTATGAGCAGTTCTTC
CASRGGYYEQFF
>TRBV24-1|TRBJ2-3|.|TRBD2|16
TGTGCCACCAGTGCCCTAGGGACTAGCGGAACAGATACGCAGTATTTT
CATSALGTSGTDTQYF
>TRBV3-1/TRBV3-2|TRBJ2-3|.|TRBD2|15
TGTGCCAGCAGCAGGCGGGAGTTTGGCACAGATACGCAGTATTTT
CASSRREFGTDTQYF
>TRBV7-2|TRBJ2-3|.|.|15
TGTGCCAGCAGTACCCAACCGGCGGGCACAGATACGCAGTATTTT
CASSTQPAGTDTQYF
>TRBV19|TRBJ1-4|.|.|14
TGTGCCAGTAGTATAGATCTGGCAGGTTCAAAACTGTTTTTT
CASSIDLAGSKLFF
>TRBV7-9|TRBJ1-1|.|.|11
TGTGCCAGCAGCCTGTACACTGAAGCTTTCTTT
CASSLYTEAFF
>TRBV27|TRBJ1-1|.|TRBD1|16
TGTGCCAGCGCATTGTATTCCGGGACAGGGGGCACTGAAGCTTTCTTT
CASALYSGTGGTEAFF
>TRBV19|TRBJ1-5|.|TRBD1|15
TGTGCCAGTAGAGAGACAGGGGGTCTAAGTCAGCCCCAGCATTTT
CASRETGGLSQPQHF
>TRBV19|TRBJ2-5|.|TRBD1|16
TGTGCCAGTAGTACACGGGGGACAGGGAGTGAGGAGACCCAGTACTTC
CASSTRGTGSEETQYF
>TRBV28|TRBJ1-5|.|TRBD1|14
TGTGCCAGCATAACCGACAGGGTCAATCAGCCCCAGCATTTT
CASITDRVNQPQHF
>TRBV30|TRBJ2-1|.|.|16
TGTGCCTGGAGTAGGGGGGACCAGGGGAGGGACAATGAGCAGTTCTTC
CAWSRGDQGRDNEQFF
>TRBV28|TRBJ2-3|once|.|18
.
CASSLWGMGTGGASWLYF
>TRBV6-4|TRBJ2-3|.|TRBD2|16
TGTGCCACCAACACTAATAGCGGGAGGGACACAGATACGCAGTATTTT
CATNTNSGRDTDTQYF
>TRBV5-1|TRBJ2-2|once|.|15
TGCGCCAGCAGCTTCGACAGGCTAGAATCCGGGGAGCTGTTTTTT
CASSFDRLESGELFF
>TRBV7-6|TRBJ2-7|.|.|13
TGTGCCAGCAGCCGGGACTTCTCCTACGAGCAGTACTTC
CASSRDFSYEQYF
>TRBV15|TRBJ1-4|.|.|15
TGTGCCACCAGCAGAGACTCGGCAACTAATGAAAAACTGTTTTTT
CATSRDSATNEKLFF
>TRBV29-1|TRBJ1-2|.|TRBD1|11
TGCAGCTTTGACAGGGGTGGTGGCTACACCTTC
CSFDRGGGYTF
>TRBV7-2|TRBJ2-7|.|TRBD2|18
TGTGCCAGCAGCTTAAACGGACTAGCGGGAGAGGGGTTCTACGAGCAGTACTTC
CASSLNGLAGEGFYEQYF
>TRBV5-1|TRBJ2-3|.|.|14
TGCGCCAGCAGCTTGGGGACTAGCACAGATACGCAGTATTTT
CASSLGTSTDTQYF
>TRBV7-2|TRBJ2-7|.|TRBD2|15
TGTGCCAGCAGACCCGGACGGGGACTATCCTACGAGCAGTACTTC
CASRPGRGLSYEQYF
>TRBV9|TRBJ1-4|.|.|15
TGTGCCAGCAGCTCTCGACAGCCTAGATTGGAAAAACTGTTTTTT
CASSSRQPRLEKLFF
>TRBV4-3|TRBJ2-3|.|.|16
TGCGCCAGCAGCCAAGAGAACAGGGCAGGAACAGATACGCAGTATTTT
CASSQENRAGTDTQYF
>TRBV19|TRBJ2-1|.|TRBD2|20
TGTGCCAGCAATACCGGACGACCGGGACTAGCGGGAGGGAGGGGAAATGAGCAGTTCTTC
CASNTGRPGLAGGRGNEQFF
>TRBV19|TRBJ2-7|.|TRBD2|15
TGTGCCAGTAGTACCTCTCCGGGGGGGGCCCACGAGCAGTACTTC
CASSTSPGGAHEQYF
>TRBV28|TRBJ2-7|.|TRBD2|14
TGTGCCAGCAGTGCCTTAGCGGGGGGGCTCGAGCAGTACTTC
CASSALAGGLEQYF
>TRBV4-3|TRBJ1-1|.|TRBD1|16
TGCGCCAGCAGCCAAGAAGGCCCAGGGGGAAGGACTGAAGCTTTCTTT
CASSQEGPGGRTEAFF
>TRBV7-9|TRBJ2-4|.|TRBD2|16
TGTGCCAGCAGCTCCTCCGGGGGAGGGACCAAAAACATTCAGTACTTC
CASSSSGGGTKNIQYF
>TRBV5-4|TRBJ2-3|once|TRBD2|16
TGTGCCAGCAGCGCCACTAGCGGGAGTGCATCAGATACGCAGTATTTT
CASSATSGSASDTQYF
>TRBV9|TRBJ1-5|.|.|14
TGTGCCAGCAGCGCCCGCGGTAGCAATCAGCCCCAGCATTTT
CASSARGSNQPQHF
>TRBV3-1/TRBV3-2|TRBJ1-6|.|TRBD1|17
TGTGCCAGCAGCCGAACCGGGACAGGGACAGATAGTTCACCCCTCCACTTT
CASSRTGTGTDSSPLHF
>TRBV2|TRBJ1-4|.|TRBD1|17
TGTGCCAGCAGTGAATTTCTAGGGACAGGGGAAGGAGAAAAACTGTTTTTT
CASSEFLGTGEGEKLFF
>TRBV9|TRBJ2-1|.|TRBD1|15
TGTGCCAGCAGCTTCGGGACAGGGGGCCCCAATGAGCAGTTCTTC
CASSFGTGGPNEQFF
>TRBV11-2|TRBJ1-1|.|TRBD1|14
TGTGCCAGCAGAACGGGACAGGGGGTAACTGAAGCTTTCTTT
CASRTGQGVTEAFF
>TRBV4-1|TRBJ1-2|.|.|19
TGCGCCAGCAGCCAAGCTCTCAGGAGGGACCTTTATTCCGGCTATGGCTACACCTTC
CASSQALRRDLYSGYGYTF
>TRBV7-2|TRBJ2-7|.|.|14
TGTGCCAGCAGCTTAGGGGCCCGCTCCTACGAGCAGTACTTC
CASSLGARSYEQYF
>TRBV28|TRBJ2-3|once|TRBD2|12
TGTGCCAGCAGTACACCGGGACTAAACCAGTATTTT
CASSTPGLNQYF
>TRBV7-9|TRBJ2-3|once|.|12
TGTGCCAGCAGCCCCCAGGGAGATACGCAGTATTTT
CASSPQGDTQYF